These 14 T cell receptor beta chains came from one sample sequenced in a study of cytomegalovirus exposure and HLA in healthy donors. The study ran its PCR with 60 Vbeta and 13 Jbeta primers. Sequenced by immunoSEQ multiplex PCR; TCRdb stores in-frame clones only, minus some. The profile covers about 270,000 clones, with just over 70% appearing a single time and 2% to 2.5% taken by the ten largest. Sequenced material: PBMCs. Receptor source: a female donor in good health and CMV-seronegative.

This chain uses TRBV27 with TRBJ1-1; maybe TRBD1 (5 bases). V gave up 4 bases and J gave up 4 bases, with 10 bases separating them. Per germline, CDR1 MNHEY and CDR2 SMNVEV (reference sequence). The CDR3 extends over 13 amino acids. The chain's CDR3 is CASSSGGRTEAFF. The CDR3 DNA reads as TGTGCCAGCAGTTCCGGGGGTCGCACTGAAGCTTTCTTT.

This clone has a handful of counts. The V call is TRBV5-6, the J call TRBJ2-5, with 7 bases fitting TRBD2. V lost 2 bases, J lost 2 bases, and 6 bases stayed unmatched. This CDR3 has 15 amino acids. Germline values: CDR1 SGHDT, CDR2 YYEEEE. The CDR3 is CASSLPGGYQETQYF. As DNA, the CDR3 is TGTGCCAGCAGCTTACCGGGAGGTTATCAAGAGACCCAGTACTTC.

This clone has a handful of counts. The gene calls are TRBV5-6 and TRBJ2-3, with 7 nucleotides matching TRBD1. The germline gives CDR1 SGHDT, CDR2 YYEEEE. This CDR3 is built from 17 residues. Losses at the gene ends were 1 base for V and 0 bases for J; bases not matched to a gene: 8. This CDR3 reads CASSLPDRSISTDTQYF. The CDR3 region has the DNA TGTGCCAGCAGCTTGCCGGACAGGAGCATTAGCACAGATACGCAGTATTTT.

The chain couples TRBV10-1 to TRBJ2-2, with TRBD2 matching over 7 bases. CDR3 length equals 17 residues. The V gene end was trimmed by 0 bases and the J gene end by 4 bases; junction bases not matched to a gene: 8. Germline V gene sequence: CDR1 WNHNN, CDR2 SYGVQD (reference sequence). This chain's CDR3 is CASSESAAGVITGELFF. DNA for the CDR3: TGCGCCAGCAGTGAGTCGGCTGCGGGAGTCATCACCGGGGAGCTGTTTTTT.

The chain combines TRBV10-3 with TRBJ2-2; TRBD2 might be the D (5 bases). Germline assignment: CDR1 ENHRY and CDR2 SYGVKD. Trimming pared 6 bases from V and 3 bases from J, leaving 14 bases between. The length of the CDR3 is 15 residues. CDR3: CAISLKRVHTGELFF. The CDR3 region has the DNA TGTGCCATCAGCCTAAAGAGGGTCCACACCGGGGAGCTGTTTTTT.

This chain links TRBV18 with TRBJ1-5; D remains unclear. The CDR3 extends over 15 amino acids. V was cut by 1 base and J by 0 bases, with 7 bases left in between. Germline loops: CDR1 KGHSH, CDR2 LQKENI. The CDR3 sequence: CASSPLESSNQPQHF. In DNA, the CDR3 is TGTGCCAGCTCACCACTCGAGAGTAGCAATCAGCCCCAGCATTTT.

The V call is TRBV6-6, the J call TRBJ2-1; D not certain. V lost 6 bases, J lost 8 bases, and 11 bases lay in between. The CDR3 loop spans 12 amino acids. CDR1 MNHNY and CDR2 SVGAGI come from the germline V gene (reference sequence). The chain's CDR3 is CASSGVFHEQFF. CDR3 in DNA: TGTGCCAGCAGCGGTGTTTTCCATGAGCAGTTCTTC.

This clone has more than one count but fewer than ten. The chain recombines TRBV5-6 with TRBJ1-6, with no clear D. Germline V lookup: CDR1 SGHDT, CDR2 YYEEEE. Deletions cut 0 bases from V and 9 bases from J, with 13 bases between. The CDR3 extends over 15 amino acids. Here the CDR3 reads CASSLGRTESSPLHF. Written as DNA, the CDR3 is TGTGCCAGCAGCTTGGGAAGAACAGAGAGTTCACCCCTCCACTTT.

The chain joins TRBV11-3 to TRBJ1-1; D remains unclear. Trimming pared 4 bases from V and 4 bases from J, leaving 16 bases between. Per the germline V gene, CDR1 is SGHNT and CDR2 is YENEEA. The CDR3 runs 15 residues. The CDR3 DNA follows: TGTGCCAGCAGCTCGGTCAGGTCGGTGGTCACTGAAGCTTTCTTT. Its translation: CASSSVRSVVTEAFF.

The J gene is TRBJ1-2, the V gene TRBV29-1, with TRBD1 matching 8 bases. Germline V gene data show CDR1 as SQVTM and CDR2 as ANQGSEA. J gave up 7 bases and V 7 bases, and 8 bases lay outside the gene matches. This CDR3 has 12 residues. In DNA form, the CDR3 reads TGCAGCGCCTCCGCAGACAGGGGTGGCTACACCTTC. It codes for CSASADRGGYTF.

The rearrangement joins TRBV5-6 to TRBJ2-7, with D perhaps TRBD1 (6 bases). CDR3 length equals 13 residues. V was trimmed by 7 bases and J by 6 bases, leaving 17 bases between them. The germline CDR1 and CDR2 sequences are SGHDT and YYEEEE. This CDR3 reads CASDRDKGGEQYF. The CDR3 coding sequence is TGTGCCAGCGACCGGGACAAAGGGGGCGAGCAGTACTTC.

The chain has TRBV10-1 and TRBJ1-5; no reliable D call. The length of the CDR3 is 12 residues. Looked up from germline, CDR1 is WNHNN and CDR2 is SYGVQD (reference sequence). The V gene lost 3 bases and the J gene lost 9 bases, with 9 bases spanning the gap. The CDR3 nucleotides read TGCGCCAGCAGTGAAACGGGATCGCCCCAGCATTTT. Its translation is CASSETGSPQHF.

This clone was observed a handful of times. The chain uses TRBV5-4 and TRBJ1-1; TRBD1 is a possible D gene (5 bases). Germline loops: CDR1 SGHNT, CDR2 YYREEE (reference sequence). The V end was cut by 0 bases, the J end by 1 base, with 16 bases between. CDR3 length equals 17 residues. Here the CDR3 DNA reads TGTGCCAGCAGCTTGGCCAAGGCAGGGCGAGCGAACACTGAAGCTTTCTTT. This translates into CASSLAKAGRANTEAFF.

The CDR3 DNA reads TGTGCCAGCTCACCAGACGCAACAGGGGCCGGCTACACCTTC. Protein sequence: CASSPDATGAGYTF. V and J are TRBV18 and TRBJ1-2, with 7 bases aligning to TRBD1. This CDR3 spans 14 amino acids. V trimming: 2 bases; J trimming: 8 bases; junction bases outside the gene matches: 8. CDR1 KGHSH and CDR2 LQKENI come from the germline V gene.